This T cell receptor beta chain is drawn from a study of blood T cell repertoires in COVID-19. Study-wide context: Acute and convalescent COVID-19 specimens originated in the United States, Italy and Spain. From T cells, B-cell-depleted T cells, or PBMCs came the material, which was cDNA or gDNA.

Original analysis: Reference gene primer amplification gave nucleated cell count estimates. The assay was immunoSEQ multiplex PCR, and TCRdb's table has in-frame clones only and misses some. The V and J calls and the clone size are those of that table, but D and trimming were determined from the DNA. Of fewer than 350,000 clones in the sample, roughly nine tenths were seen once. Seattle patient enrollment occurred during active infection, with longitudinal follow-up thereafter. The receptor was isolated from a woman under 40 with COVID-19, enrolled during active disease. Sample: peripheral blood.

This CDR3 is CSVLRDTQYF. The CDR3, as DNA: TGCAGCGTTCTCCGGGATACGCAGTATTTT. This chain links TRBV29-1 with TRBJ2-3; D gene uncertain. Germline V gene data show CDR1 as SQVTM and CDR2 as ANQGSEA. This CDR3 is 10 amino acids long. Trimming cost V 5 bases and J 6 bases, with 6 bases left between them.